The next 27 T cell receptor beta chains were all read from a single sample in a study of T cells in Graves' hyperthyroidism and ophthalmopathy. Amplified TCR beta CDR3 regions came from RNA transcripts. TCR CDR3 regions were first amplified by RT-PCR with HTBI primers. TCRdb reprocessed the multiplex PCR reads via MiXCR and lists one record per CDR3 protein. Of about 690,000 distinct CDR3 sequences listed, 15% to 20% are singletons. Sequenced input: blood. The receptor source for this set is a man aged 50 to 59 with Graves' hyperthyroidism.

This clonotype was observed at least ten times. The chain combines TRBV6-2 or TRBV6-3 with TRBJ1-1, with 8 bases lining up with TRBD1. This CDR3 has 15 residues. CDR1 and CDR2 from the germline V gene are MNHEY and SVGEGT. The ends lost 5 bases at V and 5 bases at J; junction bases unmatched: 10. CDR3 residues: CASSTTRTGRTEAFF. CDR3 nucleotides: TGTGCCAGCAGTACCACCCGGACAGGGCGGACTGAAGCTTTCTTT.

The table lists this clonotype with many counts. The chain combines TRBV7-8 with TRBJ2-7; D not certain. Per germline, CDR1 SGHVS and CDR2 FQNEAQ. There are 14 residues in the CDR3. Trimming took 1 base from V and 3 from J, leaving 10 bases between them. The DNA of the CDR3 is TGTGCCAGCAGCTTAGTTGTCGGCGGCTACGAGCAGTACTTC. This gives the protein CASSLVVGGYEQYF.

This clonotype was counted a few times. The V gene is TRBV27, the J gene TRBJ1-6; D may be TRBD1 (5 bases). This CDR3 is built from 20 residues. Germline assignment: CDR1 MNHEY and CDR2 SMNVEV (reference sequence). Between the trimmed V and J ends, which lost 3 bases and 0 bases, there was a span of 21 bases. The CDR3 region is CASSFVSGLSPSSYNSPLHF. For the CDR3, the DNA is TGTGCCAGCAGTTTCGTGTCGGGACTTTCACCAAGCTCCTATAATTCACCCCTCCACTTT.

This chain connects TRBV3-1 to TRBJ2-1; no reliable D call. Trimming took off 1 base at V and 3 bases at J, with 13 bases between the two ends. This CDR3 has 16 residues. CDR1 is LGHDT and CDR2 is YNNKEL in the germline V gene (reference sequence). This CDR3 reads CASSQGYRDIYNEQFF. Written as DNA, the CDR3 is TGTGCCAGCAGCCAAGGGTACAGAGACATCTACAATGAGCAGTTCTTC.

This clonotype has at least ten counts. V is TRBV2 and J is TRBJ1-4; 9 positions agree with TRBD1. Losses at the gene ends were 7 bases for V and 7 bases for J; bases not matched to a gene: 10. The V gene's germline CDR1 is SNHLY and CDR2 FYNNEI. The CDR3 spans 15 residues. This CDR3 reads CASTPARDRVEKLFF. The CDR3 DNA reads as TGTGCCAGCACACCCGCCAGGGACAGGGTTGAAAAACTGTTTTTT.

This chain links TRBV5-1 with TRBJ2-1, with TRBD2 matching over 10 bases. The junction had 7 bases not matched to a gene; V was cut back by 3 bases and J by 7 bases. The germline gives CDR1 SGHRS, CDR2 YFSETQ. The CDR3 is 15 amino acids. The CDR3 nucleotides read TGCGCCAGCAGCTCTGGACTAGCGGTACTTAATGAGCAGTTCTTC. Residues: CASSSGLAVLNEQFF. Based on the CDR3 plus reference TRBV5-1 and TRBJ2-1, the full variable domain is KAGVTQTPRYLIKTRGQQVTLSCSPISGHRSVSWYQQTPGQGLQFLFEYFSETQRNKGNFPGRFSGRQFSNSRSEMNVSTLELGDSALYLCASSSGLAVLNEQFFGPGTRLTVL.

The rearrangement uses TRBV18 and TRBJ2-7, with 7 bases aligning to TRBD1. The end of the DNA is better explained by TRBJ2-1, so the J call may be wrong. The CDR3 is 14 amino acids. CDR1 and CDR2 from the germline V gene are KGHSH and LQKENI. The CDR3 nucleotides read TGTGCCAGCTCATCGGGACAGAGCTCCTACGAGCAGTTCTTC. Translation gives CASSSGQSSYEQFF.

This chain joins TRBV7-9 and TRBJ2-7; a weak D match, TRBD1 (6 bases). This CDR3 region has 14 residues. Looked up from germline, CDR1 is SEHNR and CDR2 is FQNEAQ (reference sequence). V gave up 5 bases and J gave up 2 bases, with 13 bases separating them. CDR3 protein: CASSTSRGPYEQYF. In DNA, the CDR3 is TGTGCCAGCAGCACCAGCAGGGGCCCCTACGAGCAGTACTTC.

The J gene is TRBJ1-3, the V gene TRBV28; 9 bases fit TRBD1. Per the germline V gene, CDR1 is MDHEN and CDR2 is SYDVKM. The CDR3 sequence is 15 residues long. V was pared by 3 bases and J by 3 bases, with 3 bases of the junction left unmatched. The DNA for the CDR3 is TGTGCCAGCAGTTTGAACAGGGGGCATGGAAACACCATATATTTT. Amino acids: CASSLNRGHGNTIYF.

The table lists this clonotype with many counts. The chain links TRBV9 to TRBJ2-5, with D unresolved. V was shortened by 0 bases and J by 1 base, with 10 bases between the two germline ends. The CDR3 spans 15 residues. Germline CDR1 SGDLS, CDR2 YYNGEE. The CDR3 loop reads CASSVGDGSQETQYF. CDR3 DNA sequence: TGTGCCAGCAGCGTAGGTGACGGCTCCCAAGAGACCCAGTACTTC.

The chain recombines TRBV25-1 with TRBJ1-3; TRBD1 matches 8 bases. Germline-derived CDR1 and CDR2 are MGHDK and SYGVNS. The CDR3 spans 14 residues. V shed 4 bases and J 3 bases; nucleotides not matched to a gene: 2. The CDR3 DNA reads as TGTGCCAGCAGTGGGGGACAGGATGGAAACACCATATATTTT. This sequence encodes CASSGGQDGNTIYF.

The gene calls are TRBV9 and TRBJ2-3, with D perhaps TRBD2 (5 bases). V lost 7 bases to trimming and J lost 1 base, with 16 bases between them. The CDR3 is 15 amino acids. In germline, CDR1 is SGDLS, CDR2 YYNGEE. The CDR3 region has the DNA TGTGCCAGCTCAAGCGGAACGCCTGGCACAGATACGCAGTATTTT. It translates to CASSSGTPGTDTQYF.

This clonotype was observed many times. The J gene is TRBJ2-2, the V gene TRBV24-1; 12 bases are a match to TRBD2. Trimming removed 4 bases from V and 3 bases from J; junction bases left unmatched: 8. Germline values: CDR1 KGHDR, CDR2 SFDVKD. The CDR3 consists of 18 residues. CDR3 nucleotide sequence: TGTGCCACCAGTGACCCTATCGGACTAGCGGGATACACCGGGGAGCTGTTTTTT. It is translated as CATSDPIGLAGYTGELFF.

This clonotype was detected a few times. This sequence joins TRBV5-1 and TRBJ2-1; 11 bases align to TRBD2. The CDR3 totals 18 residues. The germline V gene has CDR1 SGHRS and CDR2 YFSETQ. The V segment lost 0 bases and the J segment 0 bases; nucleotides outside the gene matches: 5. CDR3 DNA: TGCGCCAGCAGCTTGGTACTAGCGGGAGACAGCTCCTACAATGAGCAGTTCTTC. Residues: CASSLVLAGDSSYNEQFF.

This clonotype was counted many times. J is TRBJ2-2 and V is TRBV7-3; D is unclear. Deletions cut 0 bases from V and 6 bases from J, with 8 bases between. The CDR3 is made up of 14 amino acids. Germline CDR1 reads SGHTA; CDR2 reads FQGTGA. The CDR3 DNA reads as TGTGCCAGCAGCTTAACGATGGGATCCGGGGAGCTGTTTTTT. Translation gives CASSLTMGSGELFF.

This clonotype was observed many times. The CDR3 protein is CASSSRAGPSTDTQYF. The CDR3 DNA reads as TGTGCCAGCAGTTCCAGGGCGGGCCCTAGCACAGATACGCAGTATTTT. The V call is TRBV27, the J call TRBJ2-3; D could derive from TRBD1 or TRBD2 (5 bases each). V was trimmed by 4 bases and J by 0 bases, leaving 14 bases between them. This CDR3 has 16 amino acids. The germline V gene has CDR1 MNHEY and CDR2 SMNVEV (reference sequence).

The chain employs TRBV24-1 and TRBJ2-1; 9 nucleotides agree with TRBD2. Germline values: CDR1 KGHDR, CDR2 SFDVKD. CDR3 length equals 14 residues. J lost 7 bases, V lost 9 bases, and 9 bases had no gene match. The CDR3 region is CATSRSGSRNEQFF. DNA of the CDR3: TGTGCCACCTCTCGTAGCGGGAGTAGGAATGAGCAGTTCTTC.

The J gene is TRBJ2-5, the V gene TRBV6-1; D unresolved. The CDR3 spans 12 residues. Per the germline V gene, CDR1 is MNHNS and CDR2 is SASEGT. Trimming removed 9 bases at V and 5 bases at J, with 13 bases between. CDR3 sequence reads: CASPDRLETQYF. As DNA, the CDR3 is TGTGCCAGTCCGGACCGCCTTGAGACCCAGTACTTC.

The CDR3 DNA follows: TGCAGTGCTAGACCCTTGACTAGCGGGAGGACTTTCTACGAGCAGTACTTC. It codes for CSARPLTSGRTFYEQYF. The chain links TRBV20-1 to TRBJ2-7, with TRBD2 identical over 13 bases. This CDR3 is built from 17 residues. The V gene's germline CDR1 is DFQATT and CDR2 SNEGSKA (reference sequence). Trimming at V came to 2 bases and at J to 3 bases, leaving 10 bases not matched to a gene.

The chain has TRBV27 and TRBJ1-2, with D tentatively TRBD1 (5 bases). Germline values: CDR1 MNHEY, CDR2 SMNVEV (reference sequence). Trimming pared 5 bases from V and 8 bases from J, leaving 15 bases between. The CDR3 length is 13 residues. The CDR3 DNA follows: TGTGCCAGCAGTACCTTCAGGGCGTCCGGCTACACCTTC. Translated, it gives CASSTFRASGYTF.

The rearrangement uses TRBV11-2 and TRBJ2-3, with 8 bases identical to TRBD2. V lost 4 bases to trimming and J lost 1 base; unmatched junction nucleotides: 1. CDR3 length equals 14 residues. The germline CDR1 and CDR2 sequences are SGHAT and FQNNGV. CDR3 in DNA: TGTGCCAGCAGCTGGCGGGGGGGCACAGATACGCAGTATTTT. Translating it yields CASSWRGGTDTQYF.

In this sample, this clonotype turned up a few times. The V gene is TRBV11-2, the J gene TRBJ2-7; D call uncertain. Between the trimmed V and J ends, which lost 3 bases and 5 bases, there was a span of 14 bases. The CDR3 is 14 amino acids. Germline V gives CDR1 SGHAT, CDR2 FQNNGV. CDR3 region: CASSFPIAVDEQYF. The DNA of the CDR3 is TGTGCCAGCAGCTTCCCCATTGCTGTAGACGAGCAGTACTTC.

The chain couples TRBV20-1 to TRBJ1-1; D call uncertain. V lost 5 bases and J 6 bases, leaving 13 bases between the germline ends. The CDR3 runs to 12 residues. Looked up from germline, CDR1 is DFQATT and CDR2 is SNEGSKA (reference sequence). Here the CDR3 reads CSALRRASEAFF. In DNA form, the CDR3 reads TGCAGTGCTCTAAGGAGGGCATCTGAAGCTTTCTTT.

The rearrangement joins TRBV7-2 to TRBJ1-5; a possible D gene is TRBD1 (5 bases). The CDR3 spans 17 residues. Germline V gene data show CDR1 as SGHTA and CDR2 as FQGNSA. V was trimmed by 5 bases and J by 3 bases, leaving 20 bases between them. The CDR3 nucleotides are TGTGCCAGCAGCAGACACGACAGAAACGGGAACAATCAGCCCCAGCATTTT. Translated, it gives CASSRHDRNGNNQPQHF. The whole variable domain, filled in from reference TRBV7-2 and TRBJ1-5, reads GAGVSQSPSNKVTEKGKDVELRCDPISGHTALYWYRQSLGQGLEFLIYFQGNSAPDKSGLPSDRFSAERTGGSVSTLTIQRTQQEDSAVYLCASSRHDRNGNNQPQHFGDGTRLSIL.

This rearrangement joins TRBV30 to TRBJ1-5; unclear D gene. The CDR3 is 15 amino acids. CDR1 is GTSNPN, CDR2 SVGIG, per germline (reference sequence). Trimming cost V 0 bases and J 0 bases, with 9 bases left between them. In nucleotides, the CDR3 is TGTGCCTGGAGTGTAGAAACGGATAGCAATCAGCCCCAGCATTTT. The encoded protein is CAWSVETDSNQPQHF.

This clonotype was picked up a small number of times. The CDR3 sequence: CASSVSGGTSGQETQYF. The DNA of the CDR3 is TGTGCCAGCAGCGTCTCGGGTGGGACTAGCGGCCAAGAGACCCAGTACTTC. The rearrangement uses TRBV9 and TRBJ2-5; 11 positions agree with TRBD2. The CDR3 runs 17 residues. The ends lost 2 bases at V and 1 base at J; junction bases unmatched: 7. Germline V gene lookup returns CDR1 SGDLS and CDR2 YYNGEE. The full variable domain, rest sourced from reference TRBV9 and TRBJ2-5, is DSGVTQTPKHLITATGQRVTLRCSPRSGDLSVYWYQQSLDQGLQFLIQYYNGEERAKGNILERFSAQQFPDLHSELNLSSLELGDSALYFCASSVSGGTSGQETQYFGPGTRLLVL.

In this sample, this clonotype turned up many times. This chain joins TRBV3-1 and TRBJ2-3; D gene ambiguous. This CDR3 region has 15 residues. Trimming removed 4 bases from V and 2 bases from J, with 13 bases in between. From germline, CDR1 is LGHDT and CDR2 YNNKEL (reference sequence). The CDR3 DNA reads as TGTGCCAGCAGCCTCTCCTACCTAAACACAGATACGCAGTATTTT. Protein: CASSLSYLNTDTQYF.